This TCR beta chain originates from a study of CD8+ T cells in alopecia areata. General study results and limits: Treatment with tofacitinib significantly lowered scalp clonality and reduced expanded CD8+ clones among the top 100.

The CDR3 totals 15 residues. In germline, CDR1 is MGHRA, CDR2 YSYEKL. V gave up 1 base and J gave up 2 bases, with 12 bases separating them. The sample's treatment: oral pan-JAK inhibitor, 5-10 mg twice daily. Peripheral blood samples and lesional scalp punch biopsies were obtained from alopecia areata patients. This clone was counted between two and nine times. Its target is unknown. The sequencing template was cDNA reverse transcribed from extracted RNA. The data were produced by immunoSEQ multiplex PCR, yet TCRdb's version contains in-frame clones alone and is incomplete. The table shows over 150,000 clones, with approximately 55% occurring only once.

This clonotype was obtained from a human donor with alopecia areata. The chain joins TRBV4-1 to TRBJ2-7; D is perhaps TRBD1 (6 bases). The sample here was CD8+ T cells sorted from blood, taken at week 24, from a patient treated with tofacitinib. The chain's CDR3 is CASSQVDSDTYEQYF. In DNA form, the CDR3 reads TGCGCCAGCAGCCAAGTGGACAGCGATACCTACGAGCAGTACTTC.